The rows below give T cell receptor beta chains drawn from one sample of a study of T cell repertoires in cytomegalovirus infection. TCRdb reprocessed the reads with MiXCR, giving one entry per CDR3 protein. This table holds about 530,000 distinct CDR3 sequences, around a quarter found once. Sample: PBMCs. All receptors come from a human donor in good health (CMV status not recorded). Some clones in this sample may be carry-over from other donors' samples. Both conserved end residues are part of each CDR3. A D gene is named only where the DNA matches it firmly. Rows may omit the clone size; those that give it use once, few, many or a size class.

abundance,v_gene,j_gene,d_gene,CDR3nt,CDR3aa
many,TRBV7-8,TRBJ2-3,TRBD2,TGTGCCAGCAGCAAGGAGCGGGGTAGCACAGATACGCAGTATTTT,CASSKERGSTDTQYF
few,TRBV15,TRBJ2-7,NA,TGTGCCACCAGCAGAACCGGCAGGTTGATAACCTACGAGCAGTACTTC,CATSRTGRLITYEQYF
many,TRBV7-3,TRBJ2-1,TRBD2,TGTGCCAGCAGCGTCAAAGGGAAACTAGCGGGACCCTACTACAATGAGCAGTTCTTC,CASSVKGKLAGPYYNEQFF
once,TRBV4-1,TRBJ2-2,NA,TGCGCCAGCAGCCATGGGCCTGGTAACGCCGGGGAGCTGTTTTTT,CASSHGPGNAGELFF
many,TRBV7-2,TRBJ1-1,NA,TGTGCCAGCAGCTCCGTCGGGGGCCCCACTGAAGCTTTCTTT,CASSSVGGPTEAFF
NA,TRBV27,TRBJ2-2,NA,TGTGCCAGCAGTTCCCCGGGGAGCCCGAACACCGGGGAGCTGTTTTTT,CASSSPGSPNTGELFF
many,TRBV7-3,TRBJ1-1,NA,TGTGCCAGCAGCTTACTGGGACCGAACACTGAAGCTTTCTTT,CASSLLGPNTEAFF
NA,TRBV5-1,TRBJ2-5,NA,TGCGCCAGCAGCATTGGACGGGTAGGAGAGACCCAGTACTTC,CASSIGRVGETQYF
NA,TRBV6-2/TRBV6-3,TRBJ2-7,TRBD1,TGTGCCAGCAGGGGGACAGGGGGCCACGAGCAGTACTTC,CASRGTGGHEQYF
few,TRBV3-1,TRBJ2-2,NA,TGTGCCAGCAGCCATTCTGCAGGGACCCCAGGGGAGCTGTTTTTT,CASSHSAGTPGELFF
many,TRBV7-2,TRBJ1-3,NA,TGTGCCAGCAGACTAGGGGCTGGAAACACCATATATTTT,CASRLGAGNTIYF
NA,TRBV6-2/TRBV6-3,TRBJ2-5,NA,TGTGCCAGCATCGGTAGCGGTGCGTACCAAGAGACCCAGTACTTC,CASIGSGAYQETQYF
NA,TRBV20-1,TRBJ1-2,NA,TGCAGTACCATCGGCCTAGACCGCCAAAAAACCTTTGACCCCTATGGCTACACCTTC,CSTIGLDRQKTFDPYGYTF
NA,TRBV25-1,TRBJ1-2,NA,TGTGCCAGCATCGACTTGGCGGATGGCTACACCTTC,CASIDLADGYTF
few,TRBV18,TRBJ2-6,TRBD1,TGTGCCAGCTCACCACTAGGGACAGACTCCTCTGGGGCCAACGTCCTGACTTTC,CASSPLGTDSSGANVLTF
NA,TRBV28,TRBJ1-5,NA,TGTGCCAGCAGTTTATTGCAGGGATATCAGCCCCAGCATTTT,CASSLLQGYQPQHF
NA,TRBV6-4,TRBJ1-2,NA,TGTGCCAGCAGCAATTCACTAGGGGGCTACACCTTC,CASSNSLGGYTF
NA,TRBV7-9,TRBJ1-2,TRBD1,TGTGCCAGCAGCTTAGGATGGGACAGGGTTAACTATGGCTACACCTTC,CASSLGWDRVNYGYTF
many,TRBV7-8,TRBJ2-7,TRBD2,TGTGCCAGCGGGAGCGGGAACTACGAGCAGTACTTC,CASGSGNYEQYF
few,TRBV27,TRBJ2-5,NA,TGTGCCAGCAGTTCCGATTACGGGGGATCCGGGGAGACCCAGTACTTC,CASSSDYGGSGETQYF
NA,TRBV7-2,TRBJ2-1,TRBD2,TGTGCCAGCAGGGTAGCGGGAGGTCGTTACAATGAGCAGTTCTTC,CASRVAGGRYNEQFF
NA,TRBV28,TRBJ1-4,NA,TGTGCCAGCAGTTTAGGGGCGCTGGCGGAAAAACTGTTTTTT,CASSLGALAEKLFF
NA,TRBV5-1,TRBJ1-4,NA,TGCGCCAGCAGCCGAACAACAACTAATGAAAAACTGTTTTTT,CASSRTTTNEKLFF
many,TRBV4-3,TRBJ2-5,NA,TGCGCCAGCAGCTACCTTATCGGGGGAGGGGGACAAGAGACCCAGTACTTC,CASSYLIGGGGQETQYF
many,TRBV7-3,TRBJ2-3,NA,TGTGCCAGCAGTCGCCGCGGGGCCACAGATACGCAGTATTTT,CASSRRGATDTQYF
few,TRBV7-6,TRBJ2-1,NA,TGTGCCAGCAGCTTAGCGCAGGGTACCTCCTACAATGAGCAGTTCTTC,CASSLAQGTSYNEQFF
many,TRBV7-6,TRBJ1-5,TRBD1,TGTGCCAGCAGCCAAGGACAGGGTATTAGCAATCAGCCCCAGCATTTT,CASSQGQGISNQPQHF
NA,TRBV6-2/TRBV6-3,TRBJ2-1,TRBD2,TGTGCCAGCAGACTAGCGGTTGGGACGAATGAGCAGTTCTTC,CASRLAVGTNEQFF
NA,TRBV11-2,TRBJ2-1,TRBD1,TGTGCCAGCAGCCTACTGGACAGGGAGCAGTTCTTC,CASSLLDREQFF
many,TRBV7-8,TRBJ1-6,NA,TGTGCCAGCAGCCCGAGCGGACGGACGTATAATTCACCCCTCCACTTT,CASSPSGRTYNSPLHF
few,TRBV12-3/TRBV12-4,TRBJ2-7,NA,TGTGCCAGCATCCCGAACTCGGGGGCAGGGTTGAGCGAGCAGTACTTC,CASIPNSGAGLSEQYF
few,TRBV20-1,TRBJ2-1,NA,TGCAGTGCTAGGGCCTCCTACAATGAGCAGTTCTTC,CSARASYNEQFF
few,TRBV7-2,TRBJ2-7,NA,TGTGCCAGCAGCAACCGGGACGGGGCCTCCTACGAGCAGTACTTC,CASSNRDGASYEQYF
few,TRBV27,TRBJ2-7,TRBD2,TGTGCCAGCAGTTTATTCCCTAGCGGGACCTACGAGCAGTACTTC,CASSLFPSGTYEQYF
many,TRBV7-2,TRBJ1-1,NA,TGTGCCAGCAGCTTCGGGGCGAACACTGAAGCTTTCTTT,CASSFGANTEAFF
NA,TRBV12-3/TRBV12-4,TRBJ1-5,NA,TGTGCCAGCAGTCCGCGACGGTACCAGCCCCAGCATTTT,CASSPRRYQPQHF
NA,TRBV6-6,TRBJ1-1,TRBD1,TGTGCCAGCAGTCTCAGACAGGGCGGGGCTGAAGCTTTCTTT,CASSLRQGGAEAFF
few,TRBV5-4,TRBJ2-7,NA,TGTGCCAGCAGGCGGGACCTCCCCACCGAGCAGTACTTC,CASRRDLPTEQYF
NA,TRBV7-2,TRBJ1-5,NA,TGTGCCAGCAGCTTAGATCTCGGGCCCCAGCATTTT,CASSLDLGPQHF
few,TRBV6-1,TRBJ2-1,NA,TGTGCCAGCAATGATGTGAACTACAATGAGCAGTTCTTC,CASNDVNYNEQFF
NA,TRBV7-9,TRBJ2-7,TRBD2,TGTGCCAGCAGCGAGTCGGGGGGCGAGCAGTACTTC,CASSESGGEQYF
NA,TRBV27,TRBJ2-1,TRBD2,TGTGCCAGCAGTTCCCCCCGGACAGGGGTTAGGACTAGCGGGATCGGTGAGCAGTTCTTC,CASSSPRTGVRTSGIGEQFF
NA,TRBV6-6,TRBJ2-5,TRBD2,TGTGCCAGCAGTTACTTCCTGCGCTCTAGCGGGAGCGTCCAAGAGACCCAGTACTTC,CASSYFLRSSGSVQETQYF
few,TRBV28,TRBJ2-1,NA,TGTGCCAGCACCAGACAAGACAATGAGCAGTTCTTC,CASTRQDNEQFF
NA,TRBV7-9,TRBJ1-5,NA,TGTGCCAGCAGCCCGACGACAGTCGGAGCTAATCAGCCCCAGCATTTT,CASSPTTVGANQPQHF
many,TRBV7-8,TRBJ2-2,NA,TGTGCCAGCCGCCTGGGGGTTAACGCCGGGGAGCTGTTTTTT,CASRLGVNAGELFF
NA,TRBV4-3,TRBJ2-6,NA,TGCGCCAGCAGCCAAGATCAGGGCGCTGGGGCCAACGTCCTGACTTTC,CASSQDQGAGANVLTF
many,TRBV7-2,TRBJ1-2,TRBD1,TGTGCCAGCAGGCAAACCTGGACAGGAGTCTATGGCTACACCTTC,CASRQTWTGVYGYTF
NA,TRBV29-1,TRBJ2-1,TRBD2,TGCAGCGTTGAGGGACTAGCTGCCGAAAGGAGCTCCTACAATGAGCAGTTCTTC,CSVEGLAAERSSYNEQFF
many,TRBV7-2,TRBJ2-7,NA,TGTGCCAGCAGCTTGGGCGGACTCTTCTACGAGCAGTACTTC,CASSLGGLFYEQYF
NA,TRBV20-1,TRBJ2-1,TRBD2,TGCAGTGCTAGACCCCCTCTAGCGGGAAGTCGGCAGTTCTTC,CSARPPLAGSRQFF
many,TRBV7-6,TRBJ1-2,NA,TGTGCCAGCAGCCAAGATGGGGACACGACAATAATTGGGGGCTACACCTTC,CASSQDGDTTIIGGYTF
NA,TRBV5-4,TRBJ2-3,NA,TGTGCCAGCAGTAAACCGGAGGATACGCAGTATTTT,CASSKPEDTQYF
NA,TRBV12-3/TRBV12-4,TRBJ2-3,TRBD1,TGTGCCAGCAGGAAACCGGGACAGGGAACAGATACGCAGTATTTT,CASRKPGQGTDTQYF
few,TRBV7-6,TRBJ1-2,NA,TGTGCCAGCAGCTTTGATCGGGGCCTGGAGTTC,CASSFDRGLEF
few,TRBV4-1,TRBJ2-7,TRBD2,TGCGCCAGCAGCCCGGGACTAGCGGGCGGTGCCTACGAGCAGTACTTC,CASSPGLAGGAYEQYF
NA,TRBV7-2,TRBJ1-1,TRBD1,TGTGCCAGCAGCTTTTCCGGGACAGGGGGCACTGAAGCTTTCTTT,CASSFSGTGGTEAFF
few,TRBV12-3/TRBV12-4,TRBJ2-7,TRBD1,TGTGCCAGCAGTTTGGGACAGGGGACCGGCGAGCAGTACTTC,CASSLGQGTGEQYF
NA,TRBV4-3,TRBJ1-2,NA,TGCGCCAGCAGCCAAGCCTGGGACCATCAAAACTATGGCTACACCTTC,CASSQAWDHQNYGYTF
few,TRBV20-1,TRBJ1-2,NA,TGCAGTGCCCCCCATCCCAACTATGGCTACACCTTC,CSAPHPNYGYTF